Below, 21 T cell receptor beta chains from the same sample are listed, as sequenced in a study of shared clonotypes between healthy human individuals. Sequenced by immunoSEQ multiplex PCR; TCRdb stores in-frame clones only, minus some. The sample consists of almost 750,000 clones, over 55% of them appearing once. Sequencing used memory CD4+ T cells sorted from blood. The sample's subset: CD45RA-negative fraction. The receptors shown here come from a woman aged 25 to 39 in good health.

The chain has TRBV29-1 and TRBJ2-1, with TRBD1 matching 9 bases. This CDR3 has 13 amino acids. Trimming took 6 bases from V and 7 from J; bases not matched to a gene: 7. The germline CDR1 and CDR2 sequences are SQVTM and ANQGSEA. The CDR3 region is CSVTRDRANEQFF. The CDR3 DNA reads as TGCAGCGTCACCCGGGACAGGGCAAATGAGCAGTTCTTC.

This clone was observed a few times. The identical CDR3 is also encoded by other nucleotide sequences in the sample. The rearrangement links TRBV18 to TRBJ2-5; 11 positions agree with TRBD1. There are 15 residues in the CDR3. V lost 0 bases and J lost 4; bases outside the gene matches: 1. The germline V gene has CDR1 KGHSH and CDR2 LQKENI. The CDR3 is CASSPPGQGGETQYF. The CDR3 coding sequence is TGTGCCAGCTCACCACCGGGACAGGGGGGAGAGACCCAGTACTTC.

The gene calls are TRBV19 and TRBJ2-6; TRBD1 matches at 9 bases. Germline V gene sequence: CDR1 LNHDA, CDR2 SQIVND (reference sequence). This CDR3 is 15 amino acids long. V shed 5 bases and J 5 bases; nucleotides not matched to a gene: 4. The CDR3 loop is CASSSGQGRANVLTF. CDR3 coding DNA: TGTGCCAGTAGTTCAGGACAGGGGCGGGCCAACGTCCTGACTTTC.

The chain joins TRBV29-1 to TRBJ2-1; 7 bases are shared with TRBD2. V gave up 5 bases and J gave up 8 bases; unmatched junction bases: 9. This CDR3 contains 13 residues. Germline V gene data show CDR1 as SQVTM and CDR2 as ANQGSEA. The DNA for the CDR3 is TGCAGCGTTTGGGTGGGGGGGATTGATGAGCAGTTCTTC. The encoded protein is CSVWVGGIDEQFF.

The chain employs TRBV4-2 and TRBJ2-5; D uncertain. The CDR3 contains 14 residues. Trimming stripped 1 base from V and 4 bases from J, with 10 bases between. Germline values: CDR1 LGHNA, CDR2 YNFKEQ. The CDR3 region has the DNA TGTGCCAGCAGCCAAGCGGGTTCAGTAGAGACCCAGTACTTC. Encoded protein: CASSQAGSVETQYF.

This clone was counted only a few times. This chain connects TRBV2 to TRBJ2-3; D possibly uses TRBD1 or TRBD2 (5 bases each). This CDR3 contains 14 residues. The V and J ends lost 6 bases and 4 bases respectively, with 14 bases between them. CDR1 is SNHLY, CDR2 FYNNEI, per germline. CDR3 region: CASRAGTHSDTQYF. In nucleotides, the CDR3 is TGTGCCAGCAGGGCCGGGACCCATTCAGATACGCAGTATTTT.

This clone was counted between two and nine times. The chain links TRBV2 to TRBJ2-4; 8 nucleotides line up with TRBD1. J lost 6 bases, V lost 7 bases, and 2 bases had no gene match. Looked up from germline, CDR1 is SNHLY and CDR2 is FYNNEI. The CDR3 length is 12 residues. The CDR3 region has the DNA TGTGCCAGCAATGGACAGGGAAACATTCAGTACTTC. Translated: CASNGQGNIQYF. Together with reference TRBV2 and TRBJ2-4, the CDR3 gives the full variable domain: EPEVTQTPSHQVTQMGQEVILRCVPISNHLYFYWYRQILGQKVEFLVSFYNNEISEKSEIFDDQFSVERPDGSNFTLKIRSTKLEDSAMYFCASNGQGNIQYFGAGTRLSVL.

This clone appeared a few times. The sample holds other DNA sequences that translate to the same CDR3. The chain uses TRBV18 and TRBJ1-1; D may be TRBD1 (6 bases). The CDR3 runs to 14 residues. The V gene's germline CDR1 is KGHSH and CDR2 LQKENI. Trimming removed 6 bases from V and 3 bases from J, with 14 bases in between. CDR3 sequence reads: CASSPTEGDTEAFF. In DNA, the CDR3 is TGTGCCAGCTCTCCGACTGAGGGGGACACTGAAGCTTTCTTT.

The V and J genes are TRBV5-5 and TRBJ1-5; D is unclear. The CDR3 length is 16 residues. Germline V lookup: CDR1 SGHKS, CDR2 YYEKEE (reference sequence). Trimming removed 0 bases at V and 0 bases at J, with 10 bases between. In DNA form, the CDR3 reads TGTGCCAGCAGCTTGGGCGTTCGGCTTAGCAATCAGCCCCAGCATTTT. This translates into CASSLGVRLSNQPQHF. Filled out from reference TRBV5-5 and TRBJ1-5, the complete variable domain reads DAGVTQSPTHLIKTRGQQVTLRCSPISGHKSVSWYQQVLGQGPQFIFQYYEKEERGRGNFPDRFSARQFPNYSSELNVNALLLGDSALYLCASSLGVRLSNQPQHFGDGTRLSIL.

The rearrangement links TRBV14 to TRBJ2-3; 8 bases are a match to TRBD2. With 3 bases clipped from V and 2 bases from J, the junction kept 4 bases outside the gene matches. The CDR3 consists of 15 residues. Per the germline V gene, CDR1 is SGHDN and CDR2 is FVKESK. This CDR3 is CASSQRAGDTDTQYF. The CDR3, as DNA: TGTGCCAGCAGCCAGAGAGCGGGAGACACAGATACGCAGTATTTT.

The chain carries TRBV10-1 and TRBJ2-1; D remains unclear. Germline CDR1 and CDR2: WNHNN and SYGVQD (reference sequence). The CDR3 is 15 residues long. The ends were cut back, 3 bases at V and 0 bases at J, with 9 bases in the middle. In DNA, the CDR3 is TGCGCCAGCAGTGATTCCCAGAGCTCCTACAATGAGCAGTTCTTC. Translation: CASSDSQSSYNEQFF.

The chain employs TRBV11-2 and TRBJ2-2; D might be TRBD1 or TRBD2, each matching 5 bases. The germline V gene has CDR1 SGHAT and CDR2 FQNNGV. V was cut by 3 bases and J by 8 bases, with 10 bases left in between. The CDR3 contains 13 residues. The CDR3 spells CASSFVGEGELFF. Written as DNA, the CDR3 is TGTGCCAGCAGCTTCGTAGGGGAGGGGGAGCTGTTTTTT.

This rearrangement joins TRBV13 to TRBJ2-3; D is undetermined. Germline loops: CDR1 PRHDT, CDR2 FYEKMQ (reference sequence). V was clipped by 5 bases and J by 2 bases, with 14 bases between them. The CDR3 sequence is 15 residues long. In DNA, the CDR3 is TGTGCCAGCAGCCTCCGTCGGTGGGACACAGATACGCAGTATTTT. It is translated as CASSLRRWDTDTQYF.

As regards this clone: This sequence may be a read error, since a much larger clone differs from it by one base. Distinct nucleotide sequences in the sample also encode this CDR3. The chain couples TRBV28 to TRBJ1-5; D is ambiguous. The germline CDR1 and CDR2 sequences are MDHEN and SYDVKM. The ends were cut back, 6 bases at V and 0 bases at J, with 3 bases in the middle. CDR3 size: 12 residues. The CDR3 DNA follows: TGTGCCAGCAGGGTTAGCAATCAGCCCCAGCATTTT. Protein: CASRVSNQPQHF.

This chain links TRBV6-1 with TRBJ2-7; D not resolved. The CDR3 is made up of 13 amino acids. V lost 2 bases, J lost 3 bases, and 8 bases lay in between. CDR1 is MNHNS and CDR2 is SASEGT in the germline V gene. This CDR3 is CASSERQFYEQYF. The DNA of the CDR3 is TGTGCCAGCAGTGAACGGCAATTCTACGAGCAGTACTTC.

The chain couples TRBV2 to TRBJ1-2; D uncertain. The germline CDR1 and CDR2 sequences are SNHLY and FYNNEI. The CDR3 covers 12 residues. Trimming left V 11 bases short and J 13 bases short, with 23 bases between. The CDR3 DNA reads TGTGCCGGGAACCGGGAAAATAATCCCTGCACCTTC. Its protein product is CAGNRENNPCTF. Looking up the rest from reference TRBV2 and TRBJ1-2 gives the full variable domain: EPEVTQTPSHQVTQMGQEVILRCVPISNHLYFYWYRQILGQKVEFLVSFYNNEISEKSEIFDDQFSVERPDGSNFTLKIRSTKLEDSAMYFCAGNRENNPCTFGSGTRLTVV.

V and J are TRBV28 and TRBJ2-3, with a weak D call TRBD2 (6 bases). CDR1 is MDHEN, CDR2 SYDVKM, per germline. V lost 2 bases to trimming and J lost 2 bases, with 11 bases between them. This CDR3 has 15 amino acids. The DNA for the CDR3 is TGTGCCAGCAGTTTAGGAGGGAGAAACACAGATACGCAGTATTTT. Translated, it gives CASSLGGRNTDTQYF. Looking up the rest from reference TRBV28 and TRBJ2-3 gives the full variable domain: DVKVTQSSRYLVKRTGEKVFLECVQDMDHENMFWYRQDPGLGLRLIYFSYDVKMKEKGDIPEGYSVSREKKERFSLILESASTNQTSMYLCASSLGGRNTDTQYFGPGTRLTVL.

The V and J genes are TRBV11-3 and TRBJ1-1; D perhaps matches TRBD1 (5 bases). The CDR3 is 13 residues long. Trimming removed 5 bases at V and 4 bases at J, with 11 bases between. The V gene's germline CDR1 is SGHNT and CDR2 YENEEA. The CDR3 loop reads CASSPLGGTEAFF. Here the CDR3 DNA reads TGTGCCAGCAGCCCCCTCGGGGGCACTGAAGCTTTCTTT. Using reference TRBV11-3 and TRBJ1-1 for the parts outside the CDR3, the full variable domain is EAGVVQSPRYKIIEKKQPVAFWCNPISGHNTLYWYLQNLGQGPELLIRYENEEAVDDSQLPKDRFSAERLKGVDSTLKIQPAELGDSAVYLCASSPLGGTEAFFGQGTRLTVV.

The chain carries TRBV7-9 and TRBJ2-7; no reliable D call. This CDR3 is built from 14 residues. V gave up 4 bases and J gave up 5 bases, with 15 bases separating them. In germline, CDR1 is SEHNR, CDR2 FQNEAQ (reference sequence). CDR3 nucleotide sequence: TGTGCCAGCAGCTCTCCCCCGGGCACGGACGAGCAGTACTTC. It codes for CASSSPPGTDEQYF.

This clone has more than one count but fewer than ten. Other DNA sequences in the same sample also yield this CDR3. In DNA, the CDR3 is TGTGCCAGTACAGGTACGGGCTACGAGCAGTACTTC. Amino acid sequence: CASTGTGYEQYF. This sequence joins TRBV28 and TRBJ2-7; D perhaps matches TRBD1 (5 bases). Germline CDR1 MDHEN, CDR2 SYDVKM. The CDR3 spans 12 residues. Deletions cut 9 bases from V and 3 bases from J, with 12 bases between.

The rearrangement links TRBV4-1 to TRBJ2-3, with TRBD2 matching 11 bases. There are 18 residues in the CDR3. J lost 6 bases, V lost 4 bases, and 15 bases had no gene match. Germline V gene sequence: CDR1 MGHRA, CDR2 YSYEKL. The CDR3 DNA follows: TGCGCCAGCAGCCCACTAGCGGGAGTAGCTTTTTCATCGGATACGCAGTATTTT. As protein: CASSPLAGVAFSSDTQYF.